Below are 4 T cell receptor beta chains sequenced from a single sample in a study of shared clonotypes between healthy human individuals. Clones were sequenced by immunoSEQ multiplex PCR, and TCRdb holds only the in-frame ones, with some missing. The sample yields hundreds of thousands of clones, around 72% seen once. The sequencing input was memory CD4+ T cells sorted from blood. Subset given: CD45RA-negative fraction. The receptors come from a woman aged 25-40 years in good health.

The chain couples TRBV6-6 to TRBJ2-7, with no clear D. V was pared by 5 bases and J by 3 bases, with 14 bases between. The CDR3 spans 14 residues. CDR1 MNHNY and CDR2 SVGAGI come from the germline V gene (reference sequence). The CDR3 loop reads CASSRNDKHYEQYF. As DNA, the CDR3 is TGTGCCAGCAGTCGAAACGACAAGCACTACGAGCAGTACTTC.

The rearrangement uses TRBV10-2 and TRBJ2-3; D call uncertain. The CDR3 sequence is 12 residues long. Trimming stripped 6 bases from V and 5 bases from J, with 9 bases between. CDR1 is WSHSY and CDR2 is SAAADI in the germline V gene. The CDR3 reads CASSPWRDTQYF. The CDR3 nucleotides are TGCGCCAGCAGCCCCTGGAGAGATACGCAGTATTTT.

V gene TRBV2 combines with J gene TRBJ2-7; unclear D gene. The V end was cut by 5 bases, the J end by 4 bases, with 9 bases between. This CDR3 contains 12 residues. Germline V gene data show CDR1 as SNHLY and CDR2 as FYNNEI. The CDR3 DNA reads TGTGCCAGCAGTTCGGGTCCGTACGAGCAGTACTTC. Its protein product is CASSSGPYEQYF.

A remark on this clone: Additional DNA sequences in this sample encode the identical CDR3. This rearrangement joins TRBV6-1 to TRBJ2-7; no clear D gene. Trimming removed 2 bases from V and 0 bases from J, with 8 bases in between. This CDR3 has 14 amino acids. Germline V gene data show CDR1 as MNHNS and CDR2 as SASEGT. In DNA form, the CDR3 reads TGTGCCAGCAGTGAACAAGGTATCTCCTACGAGCAGTACTTC. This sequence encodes CASSEQGISYEQYF.